This is a list of T cell receptor beta chains from one sample in a study of T cell responses to AZD1222 COVID-19 vaccine. Here immunoSEQ multiplex PCR was the method, and the copy in TCRdb shows in-frame clones only, minus some. Among approximately 60,000 clones listed, around 85% were seen once. Sequenced here: peripheral blood, sampled on day 0 of MenACWY control vaccination. The receptors come from an adult in good health. The CDR3 runs from the conserved cysteine through the conserved F or W. A D gene is named only where the DNA matches it firmly. Clone size is stated in some rows and not others, as once, few, many or a class when expanded.

J gene: TRBJ2-7; clone size: -; V gene: TRBV13; D gene: TRBD2; CDR3 DNA: TGTGCCAGCAGCTTTCGGGGGGGATACGAGCAGTACTTC; CDR3 protein: CASSFRGGYEQYF
J gene: TRBJ2-5; clone size: -; V gene: TRBV28; D gene: TRBD2; CDR3 DNA: TGTGCCAGCAGTTTACTGAGCGGGAGGGCAGAGACCCAGTACTTC; CDR3 protein: CASSLLSGRAETQYF
J gene: TRBJ2-5; clone size: -; V gene: TRBV27; D gene: TRBD2; CDR3 DNA: TGTGCCAGCAGTTTGTCTAGCGGGAGTTGGGAGACCCAGTACTTC; CDR3 protein: CASSLSSGSWETQYF
J gene: TRBJ2-3; clone size: -; V gene: TRBV4-3; D gene: -; CDR3 DNA: TGCGCCAGCAGCCAAGCGGCAGGGTGGGGAACAGATACGCAGTATTTT; CDR3 protein: CASSQAAGWGTDTQYF
J gene: TRBJ2-7; clone size: -; V gene: TRBV19; D gene: -; CDR3 DNA: TGTGCCAGTAGTATATCGGGCAGTGGGCGGCAACTACTGGAGCAGTACTTC; CDR3 protein: CASSISGSGRQLLEQYF
J gene: TRBJ2-1; clone size: -; V gene: TRBV5-6; D gene: TRBD2; CDR3 DNA: TGTGCCAGCAGCCAGGGACTAGCGGGAGGGAATAATGAGCAGTTCTTC; CDR3 protein: CASSQGLAGGNNEQFF
J gene: TRBJ1-5; clone size: -; V gene: TRBV19; D gene: -; CDR3 DNA: TGTGCCAGTAACGGGGGGGACTGGAGCAATCAGCCCCAGCATTTT; CDR3 protein: CASNGGDWSNQPQHF
J gene: TRBJ2-4; clone size: -; V gene: TRBV14; D gene: TRBD2; CDR3 DNA: TGTGCCAGCAGCCAAGAAGCTACTAGCGGGAGACTAGCCAAAAACATTCAGTACTTC; CDR3 protein: CASSQEATSGRLAKNIQYF
J gene: TRBJ2-1; clone size: -; V gene: TRBV9; D gene: TRBD2; CDR3 DNA: TGTGCCAGCAGCGCCCAGGGACTAGCGGCCTACAATGAGCAGTTCTTC; CDR3 protein: CASSAQGLAAYNEQFF
J gene: TRBJ2-5; clone size: -; V gene: TRBV18; D gene: -; CDR3 DNA: TGTGCCAGCTCATCGCAAGAGACCCAGTACTTC; CDR3 protein: CASSSQETQYF
J gene: TRBJ2-5; clone size: few; V gene: TRBV7-8; D gene: TRBD1; CDR3 DNA: TGTGCCAGCAGCCCACGACAGGGTGCGACCCAGTACTTC; CDR3 protein: CASSPRQGATQYF
J gene: TRBJ2-1; clone size: -; V gene: TRBV5-1; D gene: -; CDR3 DNA: TGCGCCAGCAGCTTGAGCGGGCAGAACTACAATGAGCAGTTCTTC; CDR3 protein: CASSLSGQNYNEQFF
J gene: TRBJ1-5; clone size: -; V gene: TRBV19; D gene: -; CDR3 DNA: TGTGCCAGTAGTAAGAGGGGTAGGGAGAGGCCCCAGCATTTT; CDR3 protein: CASSKRGRERPQHF
J gene: TRBJ2-2; clone size: -; V gene: TRBV28; D gene: -; CDR3 DNA: TGTGCCAGCAGTGCACTCACGGGGCGGGTCAACACCGGGGAGCTGTTTTTT; CDR3 protein: CASSALTGRVNTGELFF
J gene: TRBJ2-7; clone size: -; V gene: TRBV3-1/TRBV3-2; D gene: -; CDR3 DNA: TGTGCCAGCAGCCGATTAGACGAGCAGTACTTC; CDR3 protein: CASSRLDEQYF
J gene: TRBJ2-7; clone size: -; V gene: TRBV7-6; D gene: -; CDR3 DNA: TGTGCCAGCAGCTTAGTAGCGGATAGCTACGAGCAGTACTTC; CDR3 protein: CASSLVADSYEQYF
J gene: TRBJ2-2; clone size: -; V gene: TRBV5-1; D gene: -; CDR3 DNA: TGCGCCAGCAGCTTGTGGGCGGGGGCAAAGGGGACAGGGGAGCTGTTTTTT; CDR3 protein: CASSLWAGAKGTGELFF
J gene: TRBJ2-7; clone size: -; V gene: TRBV7-2; D gene: -; CDR3 DNA: TGTGCCAGCAGCCTCTCGGGTGCGCTCTCCTACGAGCAGTACTTC; CDR3 protein: CASSLSGALSYEQYF